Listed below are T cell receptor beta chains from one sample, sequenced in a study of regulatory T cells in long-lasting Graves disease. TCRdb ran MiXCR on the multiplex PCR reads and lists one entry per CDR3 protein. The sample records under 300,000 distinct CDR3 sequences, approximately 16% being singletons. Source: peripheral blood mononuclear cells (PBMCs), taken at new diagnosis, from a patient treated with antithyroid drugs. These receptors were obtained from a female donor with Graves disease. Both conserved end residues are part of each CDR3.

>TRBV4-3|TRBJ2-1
CASSQRLAGGNEQFF
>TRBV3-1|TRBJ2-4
CASSGGRDIQYF
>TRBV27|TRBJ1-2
CASSLSRQGSGYTF
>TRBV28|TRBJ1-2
CASSFPPGRGLYYGYTF
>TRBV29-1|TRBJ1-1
CSVAGTEAFF
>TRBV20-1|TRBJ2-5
CSARGLAAGAETQYF
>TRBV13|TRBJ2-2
CASSLRTGKAGELFF
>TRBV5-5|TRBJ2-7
CASSFQTVPSGRSEQYF
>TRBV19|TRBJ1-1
CASSWGTGLYTEAFF
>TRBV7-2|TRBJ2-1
CASSLWADGSSYNEQFF
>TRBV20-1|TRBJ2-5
CSASLARRQETQYF
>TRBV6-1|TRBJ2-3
CATSLERGTDTQYF
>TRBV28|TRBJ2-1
CASSSPGGQGLRNEQFF
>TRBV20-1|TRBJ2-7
CSARGGPYEQYF
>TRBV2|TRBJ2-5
CASNPRRYGQVQETQYF
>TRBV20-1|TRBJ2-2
CSARSRAGGNTGELFF
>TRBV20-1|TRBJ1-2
CSATDADRVGYTF
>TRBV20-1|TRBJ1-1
CSARDPGGDDTEAFF
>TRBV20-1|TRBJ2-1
CSAPGTSGRGRYNEQFF
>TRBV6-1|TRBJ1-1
CASSAISGGDTEAFF
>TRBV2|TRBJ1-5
CASAPGTGFGQPQHF
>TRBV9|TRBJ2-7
CASSVEGTSGIEEQYF
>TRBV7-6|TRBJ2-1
CASSLVLAGGVEQFF
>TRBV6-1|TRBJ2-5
CASKKDTYVLREETQYF
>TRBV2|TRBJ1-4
CASRDRGPSLEKLVF
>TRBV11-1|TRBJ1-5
CASSLDNGQPQHF
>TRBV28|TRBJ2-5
CASSLGTSVHVGETQYF
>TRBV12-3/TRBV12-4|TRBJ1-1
CASSRVVNTEAFF
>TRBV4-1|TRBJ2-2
CASSQDGVAGDTGELFF
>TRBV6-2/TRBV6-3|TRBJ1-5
CASSESQGNQPQHF
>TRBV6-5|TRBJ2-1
CASSSGGLAGRDEQFF
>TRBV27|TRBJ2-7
CASGAGGQGVHEQYF
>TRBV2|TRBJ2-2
CASRVGRNTGELFF
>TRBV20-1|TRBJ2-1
CSADLAGVSSYNEQFF
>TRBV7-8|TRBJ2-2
CASSLGGQGNTGELFF
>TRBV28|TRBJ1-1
CASSLRDGTRNTEAFF
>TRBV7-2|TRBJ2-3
CASSLEGITDTQYF
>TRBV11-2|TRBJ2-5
CASSLGLAVFQETQYF
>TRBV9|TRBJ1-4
CASSPPGTANEKLFF
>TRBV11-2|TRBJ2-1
CASSSGAGAGGLNEQFF
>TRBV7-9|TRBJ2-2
CASSERAGGTGELFF
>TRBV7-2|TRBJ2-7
CASSLAGGRVYEQYF
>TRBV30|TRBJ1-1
CAWSVGRHTEAFF
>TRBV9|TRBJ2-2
CASSVEGTSGRAISGELFF
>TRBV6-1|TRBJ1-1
CASLGNTEAFF
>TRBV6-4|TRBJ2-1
CASAARAGDEQFF
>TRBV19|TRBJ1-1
CASSIRAGMNTEAFF
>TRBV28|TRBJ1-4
CASSKTGDEEKLFF
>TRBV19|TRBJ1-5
CATSREQGSNQPQHF
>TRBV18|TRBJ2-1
CASSPPGTSGRDEQFF
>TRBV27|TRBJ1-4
CASSGVRNEKLFF
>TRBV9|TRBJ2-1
CASSVGASGDEQFF
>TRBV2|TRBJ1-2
CASSPRPGGNYGYTF